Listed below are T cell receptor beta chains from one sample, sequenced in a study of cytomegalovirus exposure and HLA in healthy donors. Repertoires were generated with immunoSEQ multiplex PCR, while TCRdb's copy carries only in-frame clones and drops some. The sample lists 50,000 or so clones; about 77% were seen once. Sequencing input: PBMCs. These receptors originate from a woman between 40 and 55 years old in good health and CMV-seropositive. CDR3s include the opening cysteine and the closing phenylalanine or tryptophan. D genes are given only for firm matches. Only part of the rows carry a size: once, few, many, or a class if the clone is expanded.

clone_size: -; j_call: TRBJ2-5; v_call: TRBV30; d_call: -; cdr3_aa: CAWGERRETQYF; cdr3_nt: TGTGCCTGGGGGGAGCGACGCGAGACCCAGTACTTC
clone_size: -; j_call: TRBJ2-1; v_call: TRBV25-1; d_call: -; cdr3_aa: CASSERLGSNEQFF; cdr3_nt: TGTGCCAGCAGTGAAAGGCTGGGCTCAAATGAGCAGTTCTTC
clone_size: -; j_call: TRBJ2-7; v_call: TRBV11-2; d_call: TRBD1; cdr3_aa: CASSRDRDEQYF; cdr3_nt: TGTGCCAGCAGCCGAGACAGGGACGAGCAGTACTTC
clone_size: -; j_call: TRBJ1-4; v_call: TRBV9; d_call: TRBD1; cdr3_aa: CASSVAPGGEKLFF; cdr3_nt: TGTGCCAGCAGCGTAGCGCCAGGGGGTGAAAAACTGTTTTTT
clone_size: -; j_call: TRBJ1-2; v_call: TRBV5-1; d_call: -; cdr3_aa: CASSLPIAGADYGYTF; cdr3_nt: TGCGCCAGCAGCTTGCCAATAGCGGGTGCCGACTATGGCTACACCTTC
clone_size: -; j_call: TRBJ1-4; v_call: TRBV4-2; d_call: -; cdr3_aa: CASSQEFRESYEKLFF; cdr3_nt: TGTGCCAGCAGCCAAGAATTCCGGGAGAGCTATGAAAAACTGTTTTTT
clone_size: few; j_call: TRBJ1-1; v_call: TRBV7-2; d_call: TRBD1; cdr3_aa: CASSLSRGQGGANTEAFF; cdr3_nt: TGTGCCAGCAGCTTAAGTCGGGGACAGGGGGGTGCGAACACTGAAGCTTTCTTT
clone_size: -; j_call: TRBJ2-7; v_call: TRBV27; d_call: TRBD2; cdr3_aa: CASSRASGGVEQYF; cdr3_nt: TGTGCCAGCAGTCGTGCTAGCGGGGGGGTCGAGCAGTACTTC
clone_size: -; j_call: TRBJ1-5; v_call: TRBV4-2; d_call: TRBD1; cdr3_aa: CASSRATGTNQPQHF; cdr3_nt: TGTGCCAGCAGCCGGGCGACAGGGACGAATCAGCCCCAGCATTTT
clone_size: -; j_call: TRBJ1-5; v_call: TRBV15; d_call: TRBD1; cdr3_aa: CATSNDRGEGQPQHF; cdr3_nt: TGTGCCACCAGCAACGACAGGGGGGAGGGCCAGCCCCAGCATTTT
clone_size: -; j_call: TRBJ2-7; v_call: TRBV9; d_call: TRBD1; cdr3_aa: CASSVAPGTVEQYF; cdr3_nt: TGTGCCAGCAGCGTAGCTCCGGGGACAGTCGAGCAGTACTTC
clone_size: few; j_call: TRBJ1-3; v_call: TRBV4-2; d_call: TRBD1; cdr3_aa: CASSQEWPGQGRIISGNIIYF; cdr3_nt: TGTGCCAGCAGCCAAGAGTGGCCCGGACAGGGCCGAATAATCTCTGGAAACATCATATATTTT
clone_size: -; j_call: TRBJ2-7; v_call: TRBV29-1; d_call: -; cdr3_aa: CSVYGQARSYEQYF; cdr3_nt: TGCAGCGTCTACGGCCAGGCCCGATCCTACGAGCAGTACTTC
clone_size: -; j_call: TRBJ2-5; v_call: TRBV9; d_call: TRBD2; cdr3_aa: CASSSPERGTQYF; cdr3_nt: TGTGCCAGCAGTTCCCCCGAGCGGGGGACCCAGTACTTC
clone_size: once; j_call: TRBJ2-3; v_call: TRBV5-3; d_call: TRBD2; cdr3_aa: CARNSQTSKPDTQYF; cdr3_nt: TGTGCCAGAAACTCTCAGACTAGCAAGCCAGATACGCAGTATTTT
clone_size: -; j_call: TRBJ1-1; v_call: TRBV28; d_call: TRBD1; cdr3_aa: CASSPDREWDEAFF; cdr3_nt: TGTGCCAGCAGTCCCGACAGGGAATGGGATGAAGCTTTCTTT
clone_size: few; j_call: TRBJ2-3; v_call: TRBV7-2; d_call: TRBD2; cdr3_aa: CASSFQRGGGSDTQYF; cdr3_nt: TGTGCCAGCAGCTTCCAGCGGGGGGGCGGTTCAGATACGCAGTATTTT
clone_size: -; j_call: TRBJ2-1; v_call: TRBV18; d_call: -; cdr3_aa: CASSPARNEQFF; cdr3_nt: TGTGCCAGCTCACCGGCCAGAAATGAGCAGTTCTTC
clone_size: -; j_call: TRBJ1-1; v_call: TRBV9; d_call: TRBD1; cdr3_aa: CASSYGQGSEAFF; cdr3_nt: TGTGCCAGCAGCTACGGACAGGGGAGCGAAGCTTTCTTT
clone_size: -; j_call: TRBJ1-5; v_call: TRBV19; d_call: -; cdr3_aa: CASSIPGEGSGPQHF; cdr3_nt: TGTGCCAGTAGTATCCCCGGCGAAGGCTCGGGGCCCCAGCATTTT
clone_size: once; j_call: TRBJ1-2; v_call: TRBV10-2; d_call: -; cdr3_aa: CASSEWKAAGMGNAGYGYTF; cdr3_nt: TGCGCCAGCAGTGAGTGGAAAGCGGCAGGGATGGGTAACGCGGGATATGGCTACACCTTC
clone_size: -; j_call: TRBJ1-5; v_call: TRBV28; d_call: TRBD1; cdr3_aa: CASRIDREWQPQHF; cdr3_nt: TGTGCCAGCAGAATCGACAGGGAGTGGCAGCCCCAGCATTTT
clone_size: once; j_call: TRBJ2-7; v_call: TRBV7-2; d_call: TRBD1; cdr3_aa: CASSLDGTGSYEQYF; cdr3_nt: TGTGCCAGCAGCTTAGACGGGACAGGCTCCTACGAGCAGTACTTC
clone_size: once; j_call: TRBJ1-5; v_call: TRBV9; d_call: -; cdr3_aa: CASSEGHLSNQPQHF; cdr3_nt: TGTGCCAGCAGCGAGGGACACCTTAGCAATCAGCCCCAGCATTTT
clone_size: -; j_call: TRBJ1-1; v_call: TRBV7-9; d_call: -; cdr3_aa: CASRPGQTEAFF; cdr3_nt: TGTGCCAGCAGACCCGGACAGACCGAAGCTTTCTTT
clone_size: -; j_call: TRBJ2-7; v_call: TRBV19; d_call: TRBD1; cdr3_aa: CAKEFGTGSYEQYF; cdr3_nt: TGTGCCAAGGAATTCGGGACAGGGTCTTACGAGCAGTACTTC
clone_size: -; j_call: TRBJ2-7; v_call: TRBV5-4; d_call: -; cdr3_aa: CASSLEPSRSTYEQYF; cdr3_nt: TGTGCCAGCAGCTTGGAACCTAGCCGCTCGACCTACGAGCAGTACTTC
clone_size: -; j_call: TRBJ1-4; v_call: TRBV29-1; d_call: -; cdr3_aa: CSVEERGGTNEKLFF; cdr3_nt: TGCAGCGTTGAAGAGAGAGGGGGAACTAATGAAAAACTGTTTTTT
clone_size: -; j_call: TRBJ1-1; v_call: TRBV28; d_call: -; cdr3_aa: CATGPSYTEAFF; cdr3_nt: TGTGCCACAGGTCCGTCCTACACTGAAGCTTTCTTT
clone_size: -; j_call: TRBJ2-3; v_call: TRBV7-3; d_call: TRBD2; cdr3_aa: CASGTDTSADTQYF; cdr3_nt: TGTGCCAGCGGGACGGACACTAGCGCAGATACGCAGTATTTT
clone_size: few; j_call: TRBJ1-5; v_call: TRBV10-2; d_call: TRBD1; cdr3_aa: CASSKSPGQVNQPQHF; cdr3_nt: TGCGCCAGCAGCAAATCCCCGGGACAGGTCAATCAGCCCCAGCATTTT
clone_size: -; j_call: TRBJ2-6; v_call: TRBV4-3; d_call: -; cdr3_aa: CASSPGHSGANVLTF; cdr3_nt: TGCGCCAGCAGCCCGGGACACTCTGGGGCCAACGTCCTGACTTTC
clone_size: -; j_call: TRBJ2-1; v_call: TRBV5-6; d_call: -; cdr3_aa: CASSLRGSSYNEQFF; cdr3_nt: TGTGCCAGCAGCTTGCGGGGGAGCTCCTACAATGAGCAGTTCTTC
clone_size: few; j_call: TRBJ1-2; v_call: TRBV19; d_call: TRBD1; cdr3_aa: CASGQVGYTF; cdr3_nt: TGTGCCAGTGGACAGGTCGGCTACACCTTC
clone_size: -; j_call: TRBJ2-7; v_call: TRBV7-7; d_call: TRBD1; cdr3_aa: CASSYQGTGKGYEQYF; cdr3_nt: TGTGCCAGCAGCTATCAGGGGACAGGGAAAGGCTACGAGCAGTACTTC
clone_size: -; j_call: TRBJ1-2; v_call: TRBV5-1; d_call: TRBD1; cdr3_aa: CASSTDRGRGGYTF; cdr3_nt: TGCGCCAGCAGCACGGACAGGGGGAGAGGTGGCTACACCTTC
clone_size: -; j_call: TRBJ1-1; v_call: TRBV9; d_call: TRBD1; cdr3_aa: CASSSGQGFTEAFF; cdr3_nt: TGTGCCAGCAGCTCCGGACAGGGGTTCACTGAAGCTTTCTTT
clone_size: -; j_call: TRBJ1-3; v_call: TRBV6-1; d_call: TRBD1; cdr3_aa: CASSENSPPPTGSVSSGNTIYF; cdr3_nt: TGTGCCAGCAGTGAAAATAGCCCACCGCCGACAGGGAGCGTTTCCTCTGGAAACACCATATATTTT
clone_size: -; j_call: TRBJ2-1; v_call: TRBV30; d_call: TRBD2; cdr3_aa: CAWSSGGVPNEQFF; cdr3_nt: TGTGCCTGGAGTAGCGGGGGTGTCCCCAATGAGCAGTTCTTC
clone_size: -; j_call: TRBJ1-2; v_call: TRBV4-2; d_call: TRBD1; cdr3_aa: CASSQEPGQGAGGYTF; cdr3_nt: TGTGCCAGCAGCCAAGAACCGGGACAGGGGGCCGGTGGCTACACCTTC
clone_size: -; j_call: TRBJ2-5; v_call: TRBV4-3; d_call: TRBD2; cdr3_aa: CASSQSSTSGGGETQYF; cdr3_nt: TGCGCCAGCAGCCAAAGTTCGACTAGCGGGGGAGGAGAGACCCAGTACTTC
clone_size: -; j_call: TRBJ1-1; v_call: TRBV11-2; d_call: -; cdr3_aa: CASSLAVAEAFF; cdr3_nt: TGTGCCAGCAGCTTAGCGGTAGCTGAAGCTTTCTTT
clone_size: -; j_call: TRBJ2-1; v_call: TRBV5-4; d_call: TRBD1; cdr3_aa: CASSTGQALSYNEQFF; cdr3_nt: TGTGCCAGCAGCACAGGACAGGCCCTCTCCTACAATGAGCAGTTCTTC